Presented here are 11 T cell receptor beta chains from one specimen sequenced in a study of PD-1 blockade in classical Hodgkin lymphoma. The repertoire was sequenced with immunoSEQ multiplex PCR; TCRdb's copy has only in-frame clones and lacks some. The sample contains around 6,700 clones, about 74% of which appear only once. After autologous stem cell transplantation all patients relapsed, and prior brentuximab vedotin exposure differed between cohorts. The source material was peripheral blood mononuclear cells (PBMCs), sampled at baseline. These receptors were taken from a human donor with classical Hodgkin lymphoma.

The chain joins TRBV18 to TRBJ2-3; TRBD2 matches 8 bases. This CDR3 is 14 amino acids long. Germline loops: CDR1 KGHSH, CDR2 LQKENI. Unmatched junction bases numbered 6, after V lost 5 bases and J lost 5 bases. The CDR3 loop reads CASSAGTSGDTQYF. CDR3 nucleotide sequence: TGTGCCAGCTCAGCCGGGACTAGTGGAGATACGCAGTATTTT.

V usage is TRBV6-5 and J usage is TRBJ1-5; D gene uncertain. V was cut by 5 bases and J by 4 bases, with 12 bases left in between. The CDR3 has 14 residues. Looked up from germline, CDR1 is MNHEY and CDR2 is SVGAGI. CDR3 protein: CASSPQGANQPQHF. The CDR3 DNA is TGTGCCAGCAGTCCTCAAGGTGCGAATCAGCCCCAGCATTTT.

This chain uses TRBV19 with TRBJ1-2; no clear D. The germline V gene encodes CDR1 LNHDA and CDR2 SQIVND (reference sequence). The CDR3 loop spans 13 amino acids. Trimming removed 3 bases at V and 2 bases at J, with 7 bases between. The CDR3 bases are TGTGCCAGTAGTATCGCGGGAAACTATGGCTACACCTTC. Translation: CASSIAGNYGYTF. Together with reference TRBV19 and TRBJ1-2, the CDR3 gives the full variable domain: DGGITQSPKYLFRKEGQNVTLSCEQNLNHDAMYWYRQDPGQGLRLIYYSQIVNDFQKGDIAEGYSVSREKKESFPLTVTSAQKNPTAFYLCASSIAGNYGYTFGSGTRLTVV.

By sample share, this clone is medium-sized. The same CDR3 arises from other DNA sequences in this sample as well. The rearrangement links TRBV5-1 to TRBJ1-5; D ambiguous. In germline, CDR1 is SGHRS, CDR2 YFSETQ. The length of the CDR3 is 15 residues. The V end was cut by 0 bases, the J end by 1 base, with 8 bases between. CDR3 protein: CASSLVGGSNQPQHF. The CDR3 nucleotides are TGCGCCAGCAGCTTGGTAGGAGGCAGCAATCAGCCCCAGCATTTT.

V gene TRBV18 combines with J gene TRBJ2-1; a possible D gene is TRBD2 (6 bases). This CDR3 contains 13 residues. Germline-derived CDR1 and CDR2 are KGHSH and LQKENI. The germline V and J ends were trimmed by 3 bases and 8 bases, with 11 bases remaining between them. The CDR3 sequence is CASSPGGSDEQFF. The CDR3 DNA is TGTGCCAGCTCACCCGGGGGTAGCGATGAGCAGTTCTTC.

This chain connects TRBV9 to TRBJ2-7; D may match TRBD1 or TRBD2 (5 bases each). V dropped 5 bases and J dropped 3 bases, with 12 bases sitting between them. CDR1 SGDLS and CDR2 YYNGEE come from the germline V gene. The CDR3 is 13 amino acids. The CDR3, as DNA: TGTGCCAGCAGTGGGACGGCTCGCTACGAGCAGTACTTC. Protein product: CASSGTARYEQYF. Looking up the rest from reference TRBV9 and TRBJ2-7 gives the full variable domain: DSGVTQTPKHLITATGQRVTLRCSPRSGDLSVYWYQQSLDQGLQFLIQYYNGEERAKGNILERFSAQQFPDLHSELNLSSLELGDSALYFCASSGTARYEQYFGPGTRLTVT.

V is TRBV2 and J is TRBJ2-6, with D unresolved. The germline V gene has CDR1 SNHLY and CDR2 FYNNEI. The CDR3 runs to 15 residues. V was pared by 6 bases and J by 0 bases, with 9 bases between. CDR3 region: CASSPRVSGANVLTF. The CDR3 region has the DNA TGTGCCAGCAGCCCCAGAGTCTCTGGGGCCAACGTCCTGACTTTC.

The chain has TRBV12-5 and TRBJ2-5; 8 bases fit TRBD2. Germline lookup yields CDR1 LGHNT and CDR2 FRNRAP. Trimming at V came to 1 base and at J to 5 bases, leaving 9 bases not matched to a gene. The CDR3 consists of 16 residues. The CDR3: CASGLGDGGALETQYF. The CDR3 DNA follows: TGTGCTAGTGGTTTGGGAGACGGGGGGGCCCTGGAGACCCAGTACTTC.

The rearrangement uses TRBV19 and TRBJ1-5, with TRBD1 matching 10 bases. CDR1 LNHDA and CDR2 SQIVND come from the germline V gene (reference sequence). This CDR3 contains 15 residues. V was pared by 5 bases and J by 2 bases, with 3 bases of the junction left unmatched. CDR3 DNA: TGTGCCAGTAGTCCCGGGACAGGGGGCAATCAGCCCCAGCATTTT. This codes for CASSPGTGGNQPQHF. Drawing the rest from reference TRBV19 and TRBJ1-5, the complete variable domain is DGGITQSPKYLFRKEGQNVTLSCEQNLNHDAMYWYRQDPGQGLRLIYYSQIVNDFQKGDIAEGYSVSREKKESFPLTVTSAQKNPTAFYLCASSPGTGGNQPQHFGDGTRLSIL.

In its sample, this clone was seen a few times. V gene TRBV9 combines with J gene TRBJ2-5; 12 bases map to TRBD2. The germline V gene has CDR1 SGDLS and CDR2 YYNGEE. This CDR3 contains 15 residues. Trimming removed 3 bases from V and 3 bases from J; junction bases left unmatched: 3. In DNA form, the CDR3 reads TGTGCCAGCAGCGACCTAGCGGGGGGGAAAGAGACCCAGTACTTC. This gives the protein CASSDLAGGKETQYF.

The J gene is TRBJ1-2, the V gene TRBV6-6; TRBD1 might be the D (5 bases). V lost 6 bases and J 8 bases, leaving 13 bases between the germline ends. This CDR3 is built from 12 residues. The germline V gene encodes CDR1 MNHNY and CDR2 SVGAGI (reference sequence). CDR3 in amino acids: CASRAGKEGYTF. The CDR3 nucleotides read TGTGCCAGCAGGGCAGGGAAAGAGGGCTACACCTTC.